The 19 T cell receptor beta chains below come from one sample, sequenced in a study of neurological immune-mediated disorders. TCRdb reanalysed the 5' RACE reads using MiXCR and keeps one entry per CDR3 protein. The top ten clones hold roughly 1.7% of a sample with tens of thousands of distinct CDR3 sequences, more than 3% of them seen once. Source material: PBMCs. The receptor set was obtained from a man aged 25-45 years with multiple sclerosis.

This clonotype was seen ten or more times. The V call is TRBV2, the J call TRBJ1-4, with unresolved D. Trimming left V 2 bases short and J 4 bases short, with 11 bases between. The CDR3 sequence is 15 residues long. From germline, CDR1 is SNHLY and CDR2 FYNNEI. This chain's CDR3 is CASSERAQSNEKLFF. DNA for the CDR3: TGTGCCAGCAGTGAACGGGCACAGAGTAATGAAAAACTGTTTTTT.

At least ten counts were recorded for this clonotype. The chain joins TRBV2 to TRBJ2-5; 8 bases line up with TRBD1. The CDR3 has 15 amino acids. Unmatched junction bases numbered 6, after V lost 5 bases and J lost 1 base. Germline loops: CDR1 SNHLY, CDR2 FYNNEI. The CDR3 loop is CASSRGQGAQETQYF. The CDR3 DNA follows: TGTGCCAGCAGTAGAGGACAGGGCGCCCAAGAGACCCAGTACTTC.

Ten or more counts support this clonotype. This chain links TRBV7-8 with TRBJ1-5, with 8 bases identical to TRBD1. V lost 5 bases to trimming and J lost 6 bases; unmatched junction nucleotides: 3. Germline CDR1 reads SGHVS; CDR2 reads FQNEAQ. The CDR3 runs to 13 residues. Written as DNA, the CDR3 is TGTGCCAGCAGCCATGACAGGGGTCAGCCCCAGCATTTT. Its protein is CASSHDRGQPQHF.

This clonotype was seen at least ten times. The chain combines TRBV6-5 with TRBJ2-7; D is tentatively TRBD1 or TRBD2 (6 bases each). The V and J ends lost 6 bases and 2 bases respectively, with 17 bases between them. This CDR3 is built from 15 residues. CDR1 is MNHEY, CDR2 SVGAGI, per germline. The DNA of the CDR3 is TGTGCCAGCAGGCGCGAACAGGGACTGGCCTACGAGCAGTACTTC. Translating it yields CASRREQGLAYEQYF.

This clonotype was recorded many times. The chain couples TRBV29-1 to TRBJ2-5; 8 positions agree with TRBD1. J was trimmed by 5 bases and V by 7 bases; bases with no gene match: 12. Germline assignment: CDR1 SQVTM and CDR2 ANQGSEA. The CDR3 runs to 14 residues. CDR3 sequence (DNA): TGCAGCGCCGAGGGAGCAGGGGGCCGGGAGACCCAGTACTTC. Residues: CSAEGAGGRETQYF. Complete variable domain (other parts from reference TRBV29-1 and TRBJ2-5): SAVISQKPSRDICQRGTSLTIQCQVDSQVTMMFWYRQQPGQSLTLIATANQGSEATYESGFVIDKFPISRPNLTFSTLTVSNMSPEDSSIYLCSAEGAGGRETQYFGPGTRLLVL.

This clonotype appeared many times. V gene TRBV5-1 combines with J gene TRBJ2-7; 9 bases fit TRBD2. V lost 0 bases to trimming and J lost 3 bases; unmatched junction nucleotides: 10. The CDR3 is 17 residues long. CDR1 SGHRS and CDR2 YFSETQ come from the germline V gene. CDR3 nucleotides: TGCGCCAGCAGCTTGGGGGCCGGGACTAGCAGCCTCTACGAGCAGTACTTC. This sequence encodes CASSLGAGTSSLYEQYF.

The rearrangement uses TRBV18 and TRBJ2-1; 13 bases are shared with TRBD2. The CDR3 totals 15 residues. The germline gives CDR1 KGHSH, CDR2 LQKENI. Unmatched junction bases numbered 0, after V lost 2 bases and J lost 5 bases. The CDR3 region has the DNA TGTGCCAGCTCACCAGGGACTAGCGGGAACAATGAGCAGTTCTTC. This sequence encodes CASSPGTSGNNEQFF.

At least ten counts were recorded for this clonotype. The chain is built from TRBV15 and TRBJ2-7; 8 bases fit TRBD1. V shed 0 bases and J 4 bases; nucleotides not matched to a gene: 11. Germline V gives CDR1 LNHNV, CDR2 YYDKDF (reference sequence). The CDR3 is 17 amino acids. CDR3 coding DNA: TGTGCCACCAGCAGAGATGGTTGGGGACAGGATCTATACGAGCAGTACTTC. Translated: CATSRDGWGQDLYEQYF. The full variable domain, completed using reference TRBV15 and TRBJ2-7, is DAMVIQNPRYQVTQFGKPVTLSCSQTLNHNVMYWYQQKSSQAPKLLFHYYDKDFNNEADTPDNFQSRRPNTSFCFLDIRSPGLGDTAMYLCATSRDGWGQDLYEQYFGPGTRLTVT.

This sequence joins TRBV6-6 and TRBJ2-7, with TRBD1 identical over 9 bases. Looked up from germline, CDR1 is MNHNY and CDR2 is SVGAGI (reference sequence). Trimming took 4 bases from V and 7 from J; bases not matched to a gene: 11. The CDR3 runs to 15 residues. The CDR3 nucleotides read TGTGCCAGCAGTTCCGGGACAGGGATTCGCCAAGAGCAGTACTTC. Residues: CASSSGTGIRQEQYF.

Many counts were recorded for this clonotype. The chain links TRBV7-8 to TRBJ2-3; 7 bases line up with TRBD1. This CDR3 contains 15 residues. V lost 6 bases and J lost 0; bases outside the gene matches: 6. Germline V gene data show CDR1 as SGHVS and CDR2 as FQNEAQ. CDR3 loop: CASRSRQGSTDTQYF. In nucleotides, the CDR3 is TGTGCCAGCAGATCCAGACAGGGAAGCACAGATACGCAGTATTTT.

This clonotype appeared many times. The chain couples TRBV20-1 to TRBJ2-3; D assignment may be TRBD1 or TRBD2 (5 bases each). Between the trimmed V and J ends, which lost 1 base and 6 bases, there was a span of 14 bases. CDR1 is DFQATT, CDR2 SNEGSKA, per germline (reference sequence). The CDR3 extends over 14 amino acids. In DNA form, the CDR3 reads TGCAGTGCTAGAGGGCTTTGGGGCGGGGATACGCAGTATTTT. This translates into CSARGLWGGDTQYF.

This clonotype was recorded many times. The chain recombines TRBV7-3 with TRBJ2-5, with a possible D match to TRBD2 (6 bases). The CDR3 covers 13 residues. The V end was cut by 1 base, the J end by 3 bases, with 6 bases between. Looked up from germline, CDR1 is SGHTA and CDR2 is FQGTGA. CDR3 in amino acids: CASSLRTKETQYF. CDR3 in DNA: TGTGCCAGCAGCTTAAGGACTAAAGAGACCCAGTACTTC.

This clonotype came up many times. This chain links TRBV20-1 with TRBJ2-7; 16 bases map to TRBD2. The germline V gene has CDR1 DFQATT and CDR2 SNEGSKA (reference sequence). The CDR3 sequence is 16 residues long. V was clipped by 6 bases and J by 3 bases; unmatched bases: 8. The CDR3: CSATGTSGRAVYEQYF. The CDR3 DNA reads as TGCAGTGCAACCGGGACTAGCGGGAGGGCGGTCTACGAGCAGTACTTC.

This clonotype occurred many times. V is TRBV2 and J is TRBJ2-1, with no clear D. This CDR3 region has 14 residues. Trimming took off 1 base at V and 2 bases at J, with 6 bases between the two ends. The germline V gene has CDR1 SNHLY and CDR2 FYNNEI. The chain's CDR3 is CASSEGMTYNEQFF. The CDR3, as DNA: TGTGCCAGCAGTGAAGGAATGACCTACAATGAGCAGTTCTTC.

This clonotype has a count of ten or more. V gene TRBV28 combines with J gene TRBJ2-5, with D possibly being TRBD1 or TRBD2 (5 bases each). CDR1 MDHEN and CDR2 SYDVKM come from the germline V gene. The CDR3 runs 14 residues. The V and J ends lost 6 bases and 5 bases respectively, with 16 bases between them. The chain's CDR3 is CASSPAQGTETQYF. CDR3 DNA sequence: TGTGCCAGCAGCCCCGCTCAAGGGACGGAGACCCAGTACTTC.

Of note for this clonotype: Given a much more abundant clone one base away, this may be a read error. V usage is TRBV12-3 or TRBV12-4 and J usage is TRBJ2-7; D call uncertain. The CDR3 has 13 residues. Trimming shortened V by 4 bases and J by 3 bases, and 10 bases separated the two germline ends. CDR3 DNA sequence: TGTGCCAGCAGTTGGGAAATCCTCTACGAGCAGTACTTC. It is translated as CASSWEILYEQYF.

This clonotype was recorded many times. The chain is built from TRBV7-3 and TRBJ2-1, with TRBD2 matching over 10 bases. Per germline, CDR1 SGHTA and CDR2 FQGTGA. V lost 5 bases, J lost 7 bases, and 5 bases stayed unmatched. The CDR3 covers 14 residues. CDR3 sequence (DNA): TGTGCCAGCAGCCTAGGGACTAGCGTTAATGAGCAGTTCTTC. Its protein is CASSLGTSVNEQFF.

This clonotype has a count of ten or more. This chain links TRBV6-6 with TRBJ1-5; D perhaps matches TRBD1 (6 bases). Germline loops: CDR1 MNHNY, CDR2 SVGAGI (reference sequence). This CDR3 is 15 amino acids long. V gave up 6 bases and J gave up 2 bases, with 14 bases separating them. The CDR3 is CASRKQGEGNQPQHF. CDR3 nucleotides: TGTGCCAGCAGGAAACAGGGAGAGGGCAATCAGCCCCAGCATTTT.

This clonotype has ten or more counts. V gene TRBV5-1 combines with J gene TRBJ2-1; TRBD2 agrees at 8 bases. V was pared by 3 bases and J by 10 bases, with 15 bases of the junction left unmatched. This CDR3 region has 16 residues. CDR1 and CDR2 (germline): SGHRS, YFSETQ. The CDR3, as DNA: TGCGCCAGCAGCTCGGAGGGGACTAGTGGCATTAGGGAGCAGTTCTTC. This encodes CASSSEGTSGIREQFF. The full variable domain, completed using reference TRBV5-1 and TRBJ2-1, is KAGVTQTPRYLIKTRGQQVTLSCSPISGHRSVSWYQQTPGQGLQFLFEYFSETQRNKGNFPGRFSGRQFSNSRSEMNVSTLELGDSALYLCASSSEGTSGIREQFFGPGTRLTVL.